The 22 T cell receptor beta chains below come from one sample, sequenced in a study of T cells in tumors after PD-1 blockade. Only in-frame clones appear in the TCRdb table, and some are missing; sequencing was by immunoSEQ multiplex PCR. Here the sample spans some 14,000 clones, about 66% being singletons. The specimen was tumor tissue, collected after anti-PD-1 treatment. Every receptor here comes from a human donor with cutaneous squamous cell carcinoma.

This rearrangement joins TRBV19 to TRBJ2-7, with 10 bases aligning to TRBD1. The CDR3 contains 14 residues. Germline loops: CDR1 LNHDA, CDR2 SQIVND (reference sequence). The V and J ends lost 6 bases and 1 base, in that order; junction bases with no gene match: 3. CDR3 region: CASRGQGISYEQYF. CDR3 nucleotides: TGTGCCAGTAGGGGACAGGGGATATCCTACGAGCAGTACTTC.

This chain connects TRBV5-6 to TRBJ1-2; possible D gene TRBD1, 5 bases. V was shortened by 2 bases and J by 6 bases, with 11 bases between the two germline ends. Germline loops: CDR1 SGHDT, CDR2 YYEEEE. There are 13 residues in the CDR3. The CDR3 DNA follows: TGTGCCAGCAGCTTAACTGGGGGGGATGGCTACACCTTC. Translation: CASSLTGGDGYTF.

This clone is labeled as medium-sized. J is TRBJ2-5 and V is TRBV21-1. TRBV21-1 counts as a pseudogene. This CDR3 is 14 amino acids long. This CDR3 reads CASSYGVKKETQYF. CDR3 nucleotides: TGTGCCAGCAGCTATGGGGTGAAGAAAGAGACCCAGTACTTC.

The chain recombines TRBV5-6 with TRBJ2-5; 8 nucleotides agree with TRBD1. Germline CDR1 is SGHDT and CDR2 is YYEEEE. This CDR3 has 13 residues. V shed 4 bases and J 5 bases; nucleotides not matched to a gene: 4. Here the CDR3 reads CASSPQGAETQYF. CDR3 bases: TGTGCCAGCAGCCCTCAGGGGGCGGAGACCCAGTACTTC. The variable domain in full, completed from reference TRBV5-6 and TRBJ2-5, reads DAGVTQSPTHLIKTRGQQVTLRCSPKSGHDTVSWYQQALGQGPQFIFQYYEEEERQRGNFPDRFSGHQFPNYSSELNVNALLLGDSALYLCASSPQGAETQYFGPGTRLLVL.

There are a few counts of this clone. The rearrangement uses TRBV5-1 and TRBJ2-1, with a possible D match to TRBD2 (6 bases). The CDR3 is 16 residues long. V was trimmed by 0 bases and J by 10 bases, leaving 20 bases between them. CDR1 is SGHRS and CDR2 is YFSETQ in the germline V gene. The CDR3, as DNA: TGCGCCAGCAGCTTGGTCCTTCGAGCTAGCGACGGAGAGCAGTTCTTC. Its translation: CASSLVLRASDGEQFF.

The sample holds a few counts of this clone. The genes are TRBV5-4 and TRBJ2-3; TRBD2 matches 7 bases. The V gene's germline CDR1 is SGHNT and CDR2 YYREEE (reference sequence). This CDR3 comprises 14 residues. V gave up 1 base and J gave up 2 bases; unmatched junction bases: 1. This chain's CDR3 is CASSLTSDTDTQYF. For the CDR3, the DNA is TGTGCCAGCAGCTTGACTAGCGACACAGATACGCAGTATTTT.

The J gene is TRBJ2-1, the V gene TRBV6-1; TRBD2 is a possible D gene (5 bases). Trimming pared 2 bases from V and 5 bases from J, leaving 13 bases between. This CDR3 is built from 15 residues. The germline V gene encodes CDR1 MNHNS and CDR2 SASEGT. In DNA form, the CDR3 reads TGTGCCAGCAGTGAATGGATGGGGAGAGACAATGAGCAGTTCTTC. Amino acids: CASSEWMGRDNEQFF.

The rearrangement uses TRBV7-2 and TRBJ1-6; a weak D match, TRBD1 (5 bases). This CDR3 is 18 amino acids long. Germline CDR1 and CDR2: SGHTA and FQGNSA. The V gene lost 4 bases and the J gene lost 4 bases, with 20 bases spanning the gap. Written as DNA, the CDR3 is TGTGCCAGCAGCTCCGTTAACCCTCGGGGGGTGTATAATTCACCCCTCCACTTT. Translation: CASSSVNPRGVYNSPLHF.

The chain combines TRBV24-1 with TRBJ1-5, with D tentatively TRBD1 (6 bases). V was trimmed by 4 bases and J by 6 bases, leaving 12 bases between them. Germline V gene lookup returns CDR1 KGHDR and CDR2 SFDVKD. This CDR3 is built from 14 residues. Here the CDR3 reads CATSETGYIQPQHF. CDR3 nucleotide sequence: TGTGCCACCAGTGAAACAGGGTATATTCAGCCCCAGCATTTT.

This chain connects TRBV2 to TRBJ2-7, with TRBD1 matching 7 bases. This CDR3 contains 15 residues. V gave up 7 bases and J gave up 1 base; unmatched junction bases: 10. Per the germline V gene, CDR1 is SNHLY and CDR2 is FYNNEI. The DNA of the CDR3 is TGTGCCAGCACCGAAGGCGGCAGGGGGTCCTACGAGCAGTACTTC. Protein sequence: CASTEGGRGSYEQYF.

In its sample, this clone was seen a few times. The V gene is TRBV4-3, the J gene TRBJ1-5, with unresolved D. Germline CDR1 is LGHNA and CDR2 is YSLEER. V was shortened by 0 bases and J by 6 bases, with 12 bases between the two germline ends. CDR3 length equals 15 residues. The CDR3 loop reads CASSQDRETTQPQHF. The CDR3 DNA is TGCGCCAGCAGCCAAGATCGAGAGACGACTCAGCCCCAGCATTTT.

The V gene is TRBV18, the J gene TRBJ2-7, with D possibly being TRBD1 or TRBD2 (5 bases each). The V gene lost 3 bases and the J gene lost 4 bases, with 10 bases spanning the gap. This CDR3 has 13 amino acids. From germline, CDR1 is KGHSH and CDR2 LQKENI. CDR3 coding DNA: TGTGCCAGCTCACCGTGGGACCCTTACGAGCAGTACTTC. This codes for CASSPWDPYEQYF.

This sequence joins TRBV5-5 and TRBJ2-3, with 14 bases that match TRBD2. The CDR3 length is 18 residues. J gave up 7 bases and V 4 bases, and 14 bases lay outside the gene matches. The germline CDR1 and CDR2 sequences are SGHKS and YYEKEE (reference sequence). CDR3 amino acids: CASSPGLAGETRRYTQYF. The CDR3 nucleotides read TGTGCCAGCAGCCCGGGACTAGCGGGGGAGACCCGCCGATATACGCAGTATTTT.

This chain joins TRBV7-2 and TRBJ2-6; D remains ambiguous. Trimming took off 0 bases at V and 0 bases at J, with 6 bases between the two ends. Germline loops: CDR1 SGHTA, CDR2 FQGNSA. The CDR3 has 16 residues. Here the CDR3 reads CASSLAMASGANVLTF. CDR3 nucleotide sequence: TGTGCCAGCAGCTTAGCGATGGCCTCTGGGGCCAACGTCCTGACTTTC.

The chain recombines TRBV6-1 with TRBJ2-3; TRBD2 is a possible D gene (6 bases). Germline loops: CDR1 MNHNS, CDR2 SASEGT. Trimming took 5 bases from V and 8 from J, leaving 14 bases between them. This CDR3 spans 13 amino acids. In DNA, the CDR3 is TGTGCCAGCAGTTATGGGGTGGGGGGTACGCAGTATTTT. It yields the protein CASSYGVGGTQYF.

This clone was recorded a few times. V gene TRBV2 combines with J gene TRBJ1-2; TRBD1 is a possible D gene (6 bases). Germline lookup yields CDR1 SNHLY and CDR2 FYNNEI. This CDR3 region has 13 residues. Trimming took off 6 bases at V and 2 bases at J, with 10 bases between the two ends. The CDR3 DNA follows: TGTGCCAGCAGGCTCGGACAGAACTATGGCTACACCTTC. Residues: CASRLGQNYGYTF.

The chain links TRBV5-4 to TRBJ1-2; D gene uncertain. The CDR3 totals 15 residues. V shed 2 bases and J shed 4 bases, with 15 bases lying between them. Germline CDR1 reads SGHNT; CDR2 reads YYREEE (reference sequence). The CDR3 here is CASSLSGPRGYGYTF. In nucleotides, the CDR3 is TGTGCCAGCAGCTTAAGCGGACCGCGGGGCTATGGCTACACCTTC.

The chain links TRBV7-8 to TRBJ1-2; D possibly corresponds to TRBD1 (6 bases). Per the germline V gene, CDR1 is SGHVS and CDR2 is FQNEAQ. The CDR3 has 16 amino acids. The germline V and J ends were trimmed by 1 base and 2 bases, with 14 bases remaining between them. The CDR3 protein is CASSLEGPGVNYGYTF. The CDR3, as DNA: TGTGCCAGCAGCTTAGAGGGCCCAGGGGTCAACTATGGCTACACCTTC.

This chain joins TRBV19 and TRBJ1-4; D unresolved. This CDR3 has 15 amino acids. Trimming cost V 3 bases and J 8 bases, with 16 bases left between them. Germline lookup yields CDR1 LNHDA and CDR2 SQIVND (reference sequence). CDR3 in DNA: TGTGCCAGTAGTATTGCTTGGCGGCAGGCCGAAAAACTGTTTTTT. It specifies CASSIAWRQAEKLFF.

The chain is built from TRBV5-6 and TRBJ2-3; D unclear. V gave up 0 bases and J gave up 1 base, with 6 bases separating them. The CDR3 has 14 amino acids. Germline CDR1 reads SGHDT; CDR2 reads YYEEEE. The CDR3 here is CASSLVVGTDTQYF. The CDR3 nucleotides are TGTGCCAGCAGCTTGGTTGTGGGCACAGATACGCAGTATTTT.

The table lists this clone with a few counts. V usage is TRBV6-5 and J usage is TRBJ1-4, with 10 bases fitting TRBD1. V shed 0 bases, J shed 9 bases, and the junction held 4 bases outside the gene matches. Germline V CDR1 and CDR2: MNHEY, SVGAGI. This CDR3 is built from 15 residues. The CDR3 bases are TGTGCCAGCAGTTACTCTTGGGACAGGGGCCAAAAACTGTTTTTT. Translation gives CASSYSWDRGQKLFF.

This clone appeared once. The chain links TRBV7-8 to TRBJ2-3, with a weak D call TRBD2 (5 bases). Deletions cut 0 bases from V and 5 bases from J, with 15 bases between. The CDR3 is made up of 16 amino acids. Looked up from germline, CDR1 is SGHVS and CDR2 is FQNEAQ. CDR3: CASSLARHVREDTQYF. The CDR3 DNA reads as TGTGCCAGCAGCTTAGCGAGGCACGTTCGGGAAGATACGCAGTATTTT.